The clone carrying this T cell receptor (beta chain) was found once. Its antigen is not known. The sample belongs to a study of T cells in localized non-small cell lung cancer. Overall study findings and caveats: Sequence data derive from only one tumor region, so heterogeneity remains possible. The study detected a median approximately 50 of the top 100 tumor clones in adjacent lung.

Profiled with immunoSEQ multiplex PCR; TCRdb holds only in-frame clones, not every one. The sample lists some 27,000 clones, roughly 90% occurring once. The CDR3 sequence is 13 residues long. V was clipped by 8 bases and J by 0 bases, with 11 bases between them. Germline-derived CDR1 and CDR2 are MNHEY and SMNVEV (reference sequence). The TCR was taken from a woman aged 18 to 55 with stage I lung adenocarcinoma. The rearrangement links TRBV27 to TRBJ2-7; D is possibly TRBD1 or TRBD2 (5 bases each). Here the sequenced sample was peripheral blood, taken before any cancer treatment. The CDR3, as DNA: TGTGCCAGCCGGGGCACAGGCTCCTACGAGCAGTACTTC. It yields the protein CASRGTGSYEQYF.